This T cell receptor (beta chain) was captured in a study of T cell responses to AZD1222 COVID-19 vaccine. Study observations and caveats: The CD4 TCRs associated with vaccination extended across spike and predominated at 160-218 and 743-854.

Details on this clone: Its antigen remains unknown.

Assay: immunoSEQ multiplex PCR; the TCRdb copy retains only in-frame clones and omits some. The sample lists some 150,000 clones, just over 90% occurring once. The V gene lost 4 bases and the J gene lost 3 bases, with 9 bases spanning the gap. Per the germline V gene, CDR1 is SGHDN and CDR2 is FVKESK. The CDR3 loop spans 13 amino acids. The V gene is TRBV14, the J gene TRBJ1-1; tentatively, D is TRBD1 (5 bases). This sequence was found in an adult in good health. Sequencing used peripheral blood, obtained on day 0 of MenACWY control vaccination. The CDR3 bases are TGTGCCAGCAGCCCAGGGCAGGACACTGAAGCTTTCTTT. Its translation: CASSPGQDTEAFF.